The text below deals with one T cell receptor beta chain. What it binds is not known. Trimming removed 3 bases from V and 3 bases from J; junction bases left unmatched: 8. CDR1 is SQVTM, CDR2 ANQGSEA, per germline. This CDR3 is 15 amino acids long. TCRdb processed the RT-PCR reads anew with MiXCR; each CDR3 protein has one entry. The repertoire holds approximately 160,000 distinct CDR3 sequences, approximately 12% seen once, with around 33% in the top ten. This entry comes from a study of response to subunit inactivated influenza vaccine. Findings and limits, study-wide: Few additional T cells are recruited per seasonal influenza vaccination, authors suggested.

This material consisted of CD8+ T cells sorted from PBMCs, taken 23 months after vaccination. The TCR sequence derives from a man aged 50 to 69 who received an inactivated influenza vaccine. The V gene is TRBV29-1, the J gene TRBJ1-2, with 9 bases fitting TRBD1. CDR3 protein: CSVDGTGNWDYGYTF. The DNA of the CDR3 is TGCAGCGTTGACGGGACAGGGAATTGGGACTATGGCTACACCTTC.